The 22 T cell receptor beta chains listed next were all sequenced from one sample in a study of blood T cell repertoires in COVID-19. Clones were sequenced by immunoSEQ multiplex PCR, and TCRdb holds only the in-frame ones, with some missing. The table includes 220,000 or so clones, 80% detected once. Sequencing input: peripheral blood. The receptors were sampled from a woman aged 65 to 85 with acute or convalescent COVID-19.

V usage is TRBV11-2 and J usage is TRBJ1-6; D call uncertain. There are 15 residues in the CDR3. Trimming removed 0 bases at V and 4 bases at J, with 7 bases between. Germline lookup yields CDR1 SGHAT and CDR2 FQNNGV. CDR3 sequence (DNA): TGTGCCAGCAGCTTAGACCACAGTTATAATTCACCCCTCCACTTT. Translated: CASSLDHSYNSPLHF.

V gene TRBV9 combines with J gene TRBJ2-1, with 8 bases fitting TRBD1. Trimming at V came to 0 bases and at J to 3 bases, leaving 14 bases not matched to a gene. Germline V gene sequence: CDR1 SGDLS, CDR2 YYNGEE. CDR3 length: 19 amino acids. CDR3 DNA: TGTGCCAGCAGCGTAGCCGGGACAGGTAGTCTTAGCAGCTACAATGAGCAGTTCTTC. This encodes CASSVAGTGSLSSYNEQFF. Supplemented by reference TRBV9 and TRBJ2-1, the full variable domain reads DSGVTQTPKHLITATGQRVTLRCSPRSGDLSVYWYQQSLDQGLQFLIQYYNGEERAKGNILERFSAQQFPDLHSELNLSSLELGDSALYFCASSVAGTGSLSSYNEQFFGPGTRLTVL.

The chain joins TRBV27 to TRBJ2-5; a weak D match, TRBD1 (5 bases). V gave up 3 bases and J gave up 2 bases, with 7 bases separating them. Looked up from germline, CDR1 is MNHEY and CDR2 is SMNVEV (reference sequence). This CDR3 spans 13 amino acids. The CDR3 DNA is TGTGCCAGCAGTTTGACAGAGCAAGAGACCCAGTACTTC. Amino acids: CASSLTEQETQYF.

J is TRBJ2-3 and V is TRBV28, with 7 bases fitting TRBD2. Losses at the gene ends were 6 bases for V and 4 bases for J; bases not matched to a gene: 7. CDR3 length: 14 residues. Germline lookup yields CDR1 MDHEN and CDR2 SYDVKM. The CDR3 region has the DNA TGTGCCAGCAGCCCCGCGGGGGTCCCAGATACGCAGTATTTT. Translating gives CASSPAGVPDTQYF.

This chain connects TRBV6-2 or TRBV6-3 to TRBJ2-3; 14 bases agree with TRBD2. Losses at the gene ends were 3 bases for V and 0 bases for J; bases not matched to a gene: 5. Germline values: CDR1 MNHEY, CDR2 SVGEGT. This CDR3 comprises 18 residues. The CDR3 spells CASSYSGLAGVSTDTQYF. The DNA for the CDR3 is TGTGCCAGCAGTTATTCGGGACTAGCGGGAGTGAGCACAGATACGCAGTATTTT.

The V and J genes are TRBV11-3 and TRBJ2-1; D might be TRBD1 (5 bases). The CDR3 extends over 12 amino acids. Germline CDR1 is SGHNT and CDR2 is YENEEA. V was shortened by 5 bases and J by 10 bases, with 12 bases between the two germline ends. The CDR3 spells CASSRISGEQFF. CDR3 nucleotide sequence: TGTGCCAGCAGCCGAATATCAGGGGAGCAGTTCTTC.

Regarding this clone: Distinct nucleotide sequences in the sample also encode this CDR3. J is TRBJ2-3 and V is TRBV5-1; TRBD2 might be the D (6 bases). Germline CDR1 is SGHRS and CDR2 is YFSETQ. V was clipped by 2 bases and J by 6 bases, with 13 bases between them. CDR3 length: 14 amino acids. Here the CDR3 DNA reads TGCGCCAGCAGCTTAGCTCCCGGAGGGGATACGCAGTATTTT. It specifies CASSLAPGGDTQYF.

The chain carries TRBV7-3 and TRBJ2-3; tentatively, D is TRBD1 (6 bases). With 1 base removed from V and 0 bases from J, the gap between germline ends came to 8 bases. The CDR3 is made up of 15 amino acids. The V gene's germline CDR1 is SGHTA and CDR2 FQGTGA. The CDR3 region has the DNA TGTGCCAGCAGCTTAAGGGGGCATAGCACAGATACGCAGTATTTT. Its translation is CASSLRGHSTDTQYF.

The chain carries TRBV4-2 and TRBJ1-1; 7 bases are a match to TRBD1. From germline, CDR1 is LGHNA and CDR2 YNFKEQ. V shed 0 bases and J 6 bases; nucleotides not matched to a gene: 7. The CDR3 is 15 residues long. CDR3 DNA: TGTGCCAGCAGCCAAGATGCAGGGGGGTCCGCTGAAGCTTTCTTT. Its protein is CASSQDAGGSAEAFF.

The J gene is TRBJ2-2, the V gene TRBV9; no definite D call. The CDR3 is 14 residues long. Trimming shortened V by 4 bases and J by 1 base, and 8 bases separated the two germline ends. Germline CDR1 is SGDLS and CDR2 is YYNGEE. The CDR3 loop reads CASSPVLNTGELFF. In nucleotides, the CDR3 is TGTGCCAGCAGCCCCGTTCTGAACACCGGGGAGCTGTTTTTT.

This sequence joins TRBV7-9 and TRBJ1-1; perhaps TRBD1 as D (5 bases). Germline V gene data show CDR1 as SEHNR and CDR2 as FQNEAQ (reference sequence). The germline V and J ends were trimmed by 6 bases and 4 bases, with 12 bases remaining between them. The CDR3 contains 13 residues. The CDR3 coding sequence is TGTGCCAGCAGTTCCCAGGGCCCCACTGAAGCTTTCTTT. Translating gives CASSSQGPTEAFF.

As to this clone: Other nucleotide sequences from this sample produce the same CDR3. The V gene is TRBV27, the J gene TRBJ2-3, with D possibly TRBD1 on 6 matching bases. CDR3 length: 13 residues. The V end lost 6 bases, the J end lost 3 bases, and 10 bases lay between the germline ends. From germline, CDR1 is MNHEY and CDR2 SMNVEV (reference sequence). CDR3 sequence reads: CASSPQGTDTQYF. As DNA, the CDR3 is TGTGCCAGCAGCCCCCAGGGGACAGATACGCAGTATTTT.

This chain links TRBV18 with TRBJ2-1; 8 positions agree with TRBD2. CDR1 and CDR2 from the germline V gene are KGHSH and LQKENI. Germline trimming cut 2 bases from V and 10 bases from J; bases unmatched to any gene: 7. The CDR3 length is 14 residues. The CDR3 nucleotides read TGTGCCAGCTCACCAAACAGCGGGGGAGGAGAGCAGTTCTTC. It yields the protein CASSPNSGGGEQFF.

The chain has TRBV12-3 or TRBV12-4 and TRBJ1-5; D possibly corresponds to TRBD1 (6 bases). The CDR3 runs to 13 residues. Between the trimmed V and J ends, which lost 1 base and 7 bases, there was a span of 8 bases. CDR3 in DNA: TGTGCCAGCAGTTTAGGGCAGGGGCAGCCCCAGCATTTT. Protein sequence: CASSLGQGQPQHF.

The rearrangement links TRBV7-6 to TRBJ2-2; tentative D call: TRBD2 (5 bases). The CDR3 sequence is 15 residues long. Germline values: CDR1 SGHVS, CDR2 FNYEAQ. The V end lost 2 bases, the J end lost 1 base, and 8 bases lay between the germline ends. CDR3 protein: CASSLRSGNTGELFF. CDR3 in DNA: TGTGCCAGCAGCTTAAGGAGCGGGAACACCGGGGAGCTGTTTTTT.

This clone has just a few counts. The chain has TRBV21-1 and TRBJ2-5; the D call TRBD1 from the table was never checked on the DNA. TRBV21-1 is classified as a pseudogene. This CDR3 contains 13 residues. CDR3 in amino acids: CASSKANQETQYF. The CDR3 DNA follows: TGTGCCAGCAGCAAAGCCAACCAAGAGACCCAGTACTTC.

The genes are TRBV6-1 and TRBJ2-5; TRBD2 matches 10 bases. There are 19 residues in the CDR3. Germline trimming cut 3 bases from V and 0 bases from J; bases unmatched to any gene: 13. Germline loops: CDR1 MNHNS, CDR2 SASEGT. For the CDR3, the DNA is TGTGCCAGCAGTGAGGGGGTAGCGGGAGGCTACTGGTACCAAGAGACCCAGTACTTC. It is translated as CASSEGVAGGYWYQETQYF.

V is TRBV10-2 and J is TRBJ2-4; a weak D match, TRBD1 (6 bases). The germline V gene has CDR1 WSHSY and CDR2 SAAADI. V shed 2 bases and J shed 7 bases, with 9 bases lying between them. The length of the CDR3 is 13 residues. The CDR3 DNA is TGCGCCAGCAGTGAGGACACAGGGAACATTCAGTACTTC. It translates to CASSEDTGNIQYF.

This clone was found once. V usage is TRBV9 and J usage is TRBJ2-2; 7 bases map to TRBD1. CDR1 and CDR2 from the germline V gene are SGDLS and YYNGEE. Losses at the gene ends were 3 bases for V and 4 bases for J; bases not matched to a gene: 6. CDR3 size: 15 residues. DNA of the CDR3: TGTGCCAGCAGCGCGACAGGGACCGCCACCGGGGAGCTGTTTTTT. Translated, it gives CASSATGTATGELFF.

The CDR3 here is CASSTSETGTQYF. The CDR3, as DNA: TGTGCCAGCAGTACTAGCGAGACCGGTACCCAGTACTTC. The chain carries TRBV12-3 or TRBV12-4 and TRBJ2-5; 7 bases line up with TRBD2. Trimming took 5 bases from V and 8 from J; bases not matched to a gene: 8. This CDR3 spans 13 amino acids.

V and J are TRBV5-1 and TRBJ2-7; 11 nucleotides align to TRBD2. V was clipped by 6 bases and J by 3 bases; unmatched bases: 5. This CDR3 has 14 residues. Looked up from germline, CDR1 is SGHRS and CDR2 is YFSETQ. The CDR3 spells CASTAGTSGYEQYF. CDR3 coding DNA: TGCGCCAGCACCGCCGGGACTAGCGGCTACGAGCAGTACTTC.

This chain joins TRBV25-1 and TRBJ1-4; possibly TRBD1 for D (6 bases). The CDR3 has 14 residues. Trimming pared 3 bases from V and 5 bases from J, leaving 10 bases between. Germline values: CDR1 MGHDK, CDR2 SYGVNS. CDR3 sequence reads: CASSEDRGNEKLFF. CDR3 DNA sequence: TGTGCCAGCAGTGAGGACAGAGGCAATGAAAAACTGTTTTTT. Full variable domain (missing parts from reference TRBV25-1 and TRBJ1-4): EADIYQTPRYLVIGTGKKITLECSQTMGHDKMYWYQQDPGMELHLIHYSYGVNSTEKGDLSSESTVSRIRTEHFPLTLESARPSHTSQYLCASSEDRGNEKLFFGSGTQLSVL.